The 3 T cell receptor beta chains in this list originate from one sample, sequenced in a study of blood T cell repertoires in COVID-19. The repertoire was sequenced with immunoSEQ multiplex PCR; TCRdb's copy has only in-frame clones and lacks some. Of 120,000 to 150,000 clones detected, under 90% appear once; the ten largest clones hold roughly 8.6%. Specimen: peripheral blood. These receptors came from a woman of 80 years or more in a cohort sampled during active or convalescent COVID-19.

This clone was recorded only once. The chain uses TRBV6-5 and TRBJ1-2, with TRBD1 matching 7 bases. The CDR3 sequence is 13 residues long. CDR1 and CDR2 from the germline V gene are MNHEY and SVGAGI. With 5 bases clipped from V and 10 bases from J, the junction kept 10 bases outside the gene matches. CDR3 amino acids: CASSPTGVPAYTF. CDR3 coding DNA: TGTGCCAGCAGTCCTACAGGGGTACCTGCCTACACCTTC.

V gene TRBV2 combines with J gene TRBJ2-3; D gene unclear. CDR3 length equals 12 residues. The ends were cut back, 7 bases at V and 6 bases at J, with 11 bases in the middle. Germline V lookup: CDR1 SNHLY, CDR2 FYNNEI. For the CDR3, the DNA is TGTGCCAGCAATCGCATCGGGGATACGCAGTATTTT. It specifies CASNRIGDTQYF.

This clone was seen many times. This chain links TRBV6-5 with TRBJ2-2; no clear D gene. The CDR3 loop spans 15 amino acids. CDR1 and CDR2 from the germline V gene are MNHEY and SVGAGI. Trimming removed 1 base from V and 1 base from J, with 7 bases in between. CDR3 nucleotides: TGTGCCAGCAGTTACTTAAGCCAGAACACCGGGGAGCTGTTTTTT. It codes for CASSYLSQNTGELFF.